The text below deals with one T cell receptor (beta chain). The target antigen is unknown. The sample comes from a study of cytomegalovirus exposure and HLA in healthy donors. Findings of the study overall: A later analysis linked a missense DCLRE1C variant to TCR beta V- and J-gene trimming. A later look showed TCR association rates differing by HLA locus, highest for DRB1 and lowest for HLA-C.

Primers: 60 Vbeta forward and 13 Jbeta reverse. Assay used: immunoSEQ multiplex PCR; TCRdb lists only in-frame clones, some missing. The profile shows around 76,000 clones, roughly 73% of them singletons. The ends were cut back, 3 bases at V and 5 bases at J, with 20 bases in the middle. Germline values: CDR1 GTSNPN, CDR2 SVGIG (reference sequence). The CDR3 is 16 amino acids. The sequence was collected from a middle-aged woman in good health and CMV-seropositive. The specimen was PBMCs. The chain couples TRBV30 to TRBJ2-1; tentative D call: TRBD2 (7 bases). Written as DNA, the CDR3 is TGTGCCTGGAGGCTCGGGGGGCCCACCAAGCACAATGAGCAGTTCTTC. The encoded protein is CAWRLGGPTKHNEQFF.